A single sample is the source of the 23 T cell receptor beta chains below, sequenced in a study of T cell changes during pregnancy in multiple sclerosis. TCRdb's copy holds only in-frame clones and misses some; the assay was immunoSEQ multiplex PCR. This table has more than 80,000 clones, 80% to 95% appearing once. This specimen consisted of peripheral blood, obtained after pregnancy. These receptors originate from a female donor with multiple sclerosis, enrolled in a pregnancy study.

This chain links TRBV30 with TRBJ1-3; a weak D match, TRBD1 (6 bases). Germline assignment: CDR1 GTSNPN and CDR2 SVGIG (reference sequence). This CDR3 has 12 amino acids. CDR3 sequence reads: CARGASGNTIYF. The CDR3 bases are TGTGCTCGGGGGGCCTCTGGAAACACCATATATTTT. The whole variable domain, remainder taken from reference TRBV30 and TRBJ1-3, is SQTIHQWPATLVQPVGSPLSLECTVEGTSNPNLYWYRQAAGRGLQLLFYSVGIGQISSEVPQNLSASRPQDRQFILSSKKLLLSDSGFYLCARGASGNTIYFGEGSWLTVV.

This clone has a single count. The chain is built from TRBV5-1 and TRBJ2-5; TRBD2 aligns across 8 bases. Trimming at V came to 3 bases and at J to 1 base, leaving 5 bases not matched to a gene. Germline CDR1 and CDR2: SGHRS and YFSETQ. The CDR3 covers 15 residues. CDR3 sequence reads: CASSSLAGIQETQYF. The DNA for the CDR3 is TGCGCCAGCAGCTCATTAGCGGGGATCCAAGAGACCCAGTACTTC.

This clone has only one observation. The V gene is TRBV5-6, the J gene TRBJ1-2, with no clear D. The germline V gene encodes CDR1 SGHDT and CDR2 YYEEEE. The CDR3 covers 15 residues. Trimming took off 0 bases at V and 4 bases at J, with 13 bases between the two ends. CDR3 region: CASSLVQTSPYGYTF. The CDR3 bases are TGTGCCAGCAGCTTGGTGCAGACTTCCCCCTATGGCTACACCTTC.

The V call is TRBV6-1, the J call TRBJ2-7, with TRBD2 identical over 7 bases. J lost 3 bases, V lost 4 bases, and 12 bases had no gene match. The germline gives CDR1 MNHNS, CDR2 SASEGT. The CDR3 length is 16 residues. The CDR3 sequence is CASSGSGTINNYEQYF. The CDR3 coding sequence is TGTGCCAGCAGTGGATCCGGGACTATCAACAACTACGAGCAGTACTTC.

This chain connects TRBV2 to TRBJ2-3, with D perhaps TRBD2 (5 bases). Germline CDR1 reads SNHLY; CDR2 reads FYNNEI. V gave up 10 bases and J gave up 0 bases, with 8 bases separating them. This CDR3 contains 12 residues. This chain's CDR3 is CAIRTSTDTQYF. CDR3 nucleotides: TGTGCCATACGGACTAGCACAGATACGCAGTATTTT.

The CDR3 protein is CASSSGLYGYTF. The CDR3 bases are TGTGCCAGCAGCTCGGGACTTTATGGCTACACCTTC. The chain carries TRBV7-6 and TRBJ1-2, with D possibly being TRBD1 (5 bases). The CDR3 covers 12 residues. V was cut by 4 bases and J by 5 bases, with 8 bases left in between. Germline V gives CDR1 SGHVS, CDR2 FNYEAQ.

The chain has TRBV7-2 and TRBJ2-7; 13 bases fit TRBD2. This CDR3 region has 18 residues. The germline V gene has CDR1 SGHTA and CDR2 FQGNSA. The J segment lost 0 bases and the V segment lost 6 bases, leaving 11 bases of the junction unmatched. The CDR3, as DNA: TGTGCCAGCAGTTCCGGGACTAGCGGGACTTTAAGCTCCTACGAGCAGTACTTC. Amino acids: CASSSGTSGTLSSYEQYF.

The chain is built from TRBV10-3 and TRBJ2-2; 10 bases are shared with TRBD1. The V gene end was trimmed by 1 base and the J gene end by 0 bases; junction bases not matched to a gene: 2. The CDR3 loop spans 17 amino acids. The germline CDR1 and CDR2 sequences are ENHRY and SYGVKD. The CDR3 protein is CAISEWGTGANTGELFF. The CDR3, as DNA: TGTGCCATCAGTGAGTGGGGGACAGGGGCGAACACCGGGGAGCTGTTTTTT.

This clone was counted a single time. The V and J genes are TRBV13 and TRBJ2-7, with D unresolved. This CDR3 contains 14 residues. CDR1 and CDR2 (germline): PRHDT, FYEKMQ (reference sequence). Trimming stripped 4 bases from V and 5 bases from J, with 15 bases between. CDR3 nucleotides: TGTGCCAGCAGCTACCAAGCGATTTGGCACGAGCAGTACTTC. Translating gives CASSYQAIWHEQYF.

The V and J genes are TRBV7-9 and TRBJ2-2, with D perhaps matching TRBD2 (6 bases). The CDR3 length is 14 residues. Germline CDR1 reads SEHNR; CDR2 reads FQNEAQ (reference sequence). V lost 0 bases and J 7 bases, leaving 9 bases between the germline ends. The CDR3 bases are TGTGCCAGCAGCTTAGCGGGGAGGCACGGGGAGCTGTTTTTT. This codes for CASSLAGRHGELFF.

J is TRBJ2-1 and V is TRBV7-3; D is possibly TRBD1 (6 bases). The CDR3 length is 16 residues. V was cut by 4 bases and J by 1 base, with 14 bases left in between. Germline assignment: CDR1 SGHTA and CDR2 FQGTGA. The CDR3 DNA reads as TGTGCCAGCAGCTCGTTAACAGGGTCGTCCTACAATGAGCAGTTCTTC. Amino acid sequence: CASSSLTGSSYNEQFF.

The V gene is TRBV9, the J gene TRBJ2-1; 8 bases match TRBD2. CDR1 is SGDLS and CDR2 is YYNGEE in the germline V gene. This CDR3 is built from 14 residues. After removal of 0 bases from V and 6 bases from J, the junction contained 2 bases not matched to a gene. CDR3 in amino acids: CASSVAGGGNEQFF. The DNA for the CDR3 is TGTGCCAGCAGCGTAGCGGGGGGGGGCAATGAGCAGTTCTTC.

The CDR3 reads CASSLGGQDYGYTF. The DNA for the CDR3 is TGCGCCAGCAGCTTGGGGGGACAGGACTATGGCTACACCTTC. The chain recombines TRBV5-1 with TRBJ1-2; 8 bases are a match to TRBD1. The ends lost 0 bases at V and 3 bases at J; junction bases unmatched: 1. The CDR3 has 14 residues. CDR1 and CDR2 (germline): SGHRS, YFSETQ.

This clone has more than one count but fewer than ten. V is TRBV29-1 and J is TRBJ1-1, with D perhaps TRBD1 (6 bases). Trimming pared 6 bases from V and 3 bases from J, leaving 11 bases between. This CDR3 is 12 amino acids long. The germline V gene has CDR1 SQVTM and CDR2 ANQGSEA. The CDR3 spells CSVINRDTEAFF. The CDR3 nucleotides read TGCAGCGTCATTAACAGGGACACTGAAGCTTTCTTT.

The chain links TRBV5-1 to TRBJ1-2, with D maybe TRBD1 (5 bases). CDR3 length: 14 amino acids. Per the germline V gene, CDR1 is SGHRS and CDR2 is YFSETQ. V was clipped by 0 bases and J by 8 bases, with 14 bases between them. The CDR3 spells CASSLGRGFRGYTF. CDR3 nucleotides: TGCGCCAGCAGCTTGGGTCGGGGGTTCCGGGGCTACACCTTC.

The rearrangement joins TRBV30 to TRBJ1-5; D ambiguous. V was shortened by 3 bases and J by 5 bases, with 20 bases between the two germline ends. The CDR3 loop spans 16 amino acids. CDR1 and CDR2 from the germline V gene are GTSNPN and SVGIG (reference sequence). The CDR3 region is CAWSPGGSLSYQPQHF. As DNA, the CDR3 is TGTGCCTGGAGCCCCGGTGGTAGCTTAAGCTATCAGCCCCAGCATTTT.

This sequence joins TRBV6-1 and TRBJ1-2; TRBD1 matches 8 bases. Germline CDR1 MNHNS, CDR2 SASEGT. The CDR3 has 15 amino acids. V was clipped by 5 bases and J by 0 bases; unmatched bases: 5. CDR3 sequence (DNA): TGTGCCAGCAGTTTGGGACAGGCGACTAACTATGGCTACACCTTC. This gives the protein CASSLGQATNYGYTF.

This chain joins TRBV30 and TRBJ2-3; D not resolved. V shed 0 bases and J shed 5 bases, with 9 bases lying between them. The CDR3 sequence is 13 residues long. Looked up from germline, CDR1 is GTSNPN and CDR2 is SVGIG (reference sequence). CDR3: CAWSVIGGDTQYF. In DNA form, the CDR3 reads TGTGCCTGGAGTGTAATAGGCGGAGATACGCAGTATTTT.

In DNA form, the CDR3 reads TGCGCCAGCAGTCAATTATTAGAACAGGGCCTCTCTGGGGCCAACGTCCTGACTTTC. Translated, it gives CASSQLLEQGLSGANVLTF. The genes are TRBV23-1 and TRBJ2-6, with D tentatively TRBD1 (6 bases). TRBV23-1 is assigned to the ORF class and has an uncertain function. This CDR3 is 19 amino acids long. V lost 1 base to trimming and J lost 0 bases, with 16 bases between them.

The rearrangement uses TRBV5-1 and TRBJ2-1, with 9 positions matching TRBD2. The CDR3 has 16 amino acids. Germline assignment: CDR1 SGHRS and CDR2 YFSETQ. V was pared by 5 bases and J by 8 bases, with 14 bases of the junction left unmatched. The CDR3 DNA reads TGCGCCAGCAGACAGGAACTAGCGGGCCCCAACGATGAGCAGTTCTTC. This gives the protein CASRQELAGPNDEQFF.

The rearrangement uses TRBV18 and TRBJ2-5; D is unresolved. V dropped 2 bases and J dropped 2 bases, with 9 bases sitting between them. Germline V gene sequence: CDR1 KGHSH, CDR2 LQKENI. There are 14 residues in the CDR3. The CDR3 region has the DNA TGTGCCAGCTCACCAATGCCAGTACAAGAGACCCAGTACTTC. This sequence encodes CASSPMPVQETQYF.

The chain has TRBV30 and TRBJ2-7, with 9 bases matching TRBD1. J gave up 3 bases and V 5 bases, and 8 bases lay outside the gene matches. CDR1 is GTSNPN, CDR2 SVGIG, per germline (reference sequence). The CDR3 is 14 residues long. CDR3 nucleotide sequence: TGTGCCTGGGCCGCCGGACAGGGGCACTACGAGCAGTACTTC. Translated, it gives CAWAAGQGHYEQYF.

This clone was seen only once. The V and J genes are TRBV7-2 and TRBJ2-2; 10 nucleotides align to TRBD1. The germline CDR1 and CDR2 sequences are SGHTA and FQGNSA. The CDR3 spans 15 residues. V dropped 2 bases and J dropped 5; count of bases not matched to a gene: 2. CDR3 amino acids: CASSLWGQGTGELFF. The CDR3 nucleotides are TGTGCCAGCAGCTTATGGGGACAGGGGACCGGGGAGCTGTTTTTT.